Detailed here is one T cell receptor beta chain. These data originate in a study of blood T cell repertoires in COVID-19. Generated by immunoSEQ multiplex PCR, the TCRdb table keeps only in-frame clones and is missing some. The table includes about 22,000 clones, around four fifths detected once. Per the germline V gene, CDR1 is SGDLS and CDR2 is YYNGEE. The CDR3 runs 14 residues. Trimming left V 4 bases short and J 6 bases short, with 13 bases between. The sample consisted of peripheral blood. The sequence was collected from an elderly man with active or convalescent COVID-19. The V call is TRBV9, the J call TRBJ2-2; tentative D call: TRBD2 (6 bases). Written as DNA, the CDR3 is TGTGCCAGCAGCCCTGACCCGGGGGCCGGGGAGCTGTTTTTT. Protein product: CASSPDPGAGELFF. The whole variable domain, remainder taken from reference TRBV9 and TRBJ2-2, is DSGVTQTPKHLITATGQRVTLRCSPRSGDLSVYWYQQSLDQGLQFLIQYYNGEERAKGNILERFSAQQFPDLHSELNLSSLELGDSALYFCASSPDPGAGELFFGEGSRLTVL.